The clone carrying this T cell receptor (beta chain) showed up just once. Its antigen is not identified. The data belong to a study of cytomegalovirus exposure and HLA in healthy donors. Overall study findings and caveats: HLA-A and HLA-B allele assignments for most subjects were reportedly predicted accurately using TCR beta sequences. In a later analysis, specific HLA alleles were associated with approximately 17,000 TCR beta sequences at a 0.05 false discovery rate. In a later analysis, parvovirus B19, influenza, CMV and Epstein-Barr virus appeared linked to several top co-occurrence clusters.

The germline V gene encodes CDR1 SGHRS and CDR2 YFSETQ. The CDR3 loop spans 16 amino acids. Germline trimming cut 4 bases from V and 5 bases from J; bases unmatched to any gene: 14. Unrecorded immune exposure was likely among donors, who were nominally healthy when sampled. The PCR ran on 60 Vbeta and 13 Jbeta primers. The method was immunoSEQ multiplex PCR; TCRdb's version includes in-frame clones alone and lacks a portion of them. Among approximately 180,000 clones listed, about 80% were seen once. Sequencing was done on a sample of PBMCs. V and J are TRBV5-1 and TRBJ2-5; TRBD1 matches at 7 bases. The receptor was derived from a woman in her fifties or sixties in good health and CMV-seropositive. The CDR3 sequence is CASSALRQGLGETQYF. In DNA form, the CDR3 reads TGCGCCAGCAGCGCACTGAGACAGGGATTAGGGGAGACCCAGTACTTC.